The rows below give T cell receptor beta chains drawn from one sample of a study of CD8+ T cells in alopecia areata. Here immunoSEQ multiplex PCR was the method, and the copy in TCRdb shows in-frame clones only, minus some. The data show about 250,000 clones, 60% seen once. This material consisted of CD4+ T cells sorted from blood, taken at roughly week 53, from a patient treated with tofacitinib. Receptors originate from a human donor with alopecia areata. The CDR3 runs from the conserved cysteine through the conserved F or W. Fields, in order: D gene, clone size, J gene, V gene, CDR3 DNA, CDR3 protein. D genes are given only for firm matches. Some rows mark clone size as missing; the rest say once, few, many or name a class of expanded clone.

D gene: -; clone size: -; J gene: TRBJ2-6; V gene: TRBV7-9; CDR3 DNA: TGTGCCAGCAGCTTTTTAATTGGTGGGGCCAACGTCCTGACTTTC; CDR3 protein: CASSFLIGGANVLTF
D gene: TRBD1; clone size: once; J gene: TRBJ2-7; V gene: TRBV27; CDR3 DNA: TGTGCCAGCAAGGACAGGGGTAACTCCTACGAGCAGTACTTC; CDR3 protein: CASKDRGNSYEQYF
D gene: -; clone size: -; J gene: TRBJ1-5; V gene: TRBV6-5; CDR3 DNA: TGTGCCAGCACCGGCGGAGGTGGCGATCAGCCCCAGCATTTT; CDR3 protein: CASTGGGGDQPQHF
D gene: -; clone size: -; J gene: TRBJ2-1; V gene: TRBV9; CDR3 DNA: TGTGCCAGCAGCGTAGGCGTTTTGTCCCATGAGCAGTTCTTC; CDR3 protein: CASSVGVLSHEQFF
D gene: -; clone size: -; J gene: TRBJ1-5; V gene: TRBV27; CDR3 DNA: TGTGCCAGCAGTTTTTGGGGGGGGAATCAGCCCCAGCATTTT; CDR3 protein: CASSFWGGNQPQHF
D gene: -; clone size: -; J gene: TRBJ1-2; V gene: TRBV7-2; CDR3 DNA: TGTGCCAGCAGCCCCAGTCTTAACTATGGCTACACCTTC; CDR3 protein: CASSPSLNYGYTF
D gene: -; clone size: -; J gene: TRBJ2-6; V gene: TRBV6-6; CDR3 DNA: TGTGCCAGCAGTGCTGGGACAGCCAACGTCCTGACTTTC; CDR3 protein: CASSAGTANVLTF
D gene: -; clone size: -; J gene: TRBJ2-5; V gene: TRBV6-5; CDR3 DNA: TGTGCCAGCATCCCTCCAGAGCAAGAGACCCAGTACTTC; CDR3 protein: CASIPPEQETQYF
D gene: -; clone size: once; J gene: TRBJ2-2; V gene: TRBV7-2; CDR3 DNA: TGTGCCAGCAGCTTAGCGGGGTCTGACACCGGGGAGCTGTTTTTT; CDR3 protein: CASSLAGSDTGELFF
D gene: -; clone size: -; J gene: TRBJ1-4; V gene: TRBV5-6; CDR3 DNA: TGTGCCAGCGCTAGGAGGGCGGACGAAAAACTGTTTTTT; CDR3 protein: CASARRADEKLFF
D gene: -; clone size: -; J gene: TRBJ1-6; V gene: TRBV7-9; CDR3 DNA: TGTGCCAGCAGCTTATCCGGGGGGAATTCACCCCTCCACTTT; CDR3 protein: CASSLSGGNSPLHF
D gene: -; clone size: -; J gene: TRBJ2-2; V gene: TRBV30; CDR3 DNA: TGTGCCTGGATGAGGTCGGCGGCGTTAAACACCGGGGAGCTGTTTTTT; CDR3 protein: CAWMRSAALNTGELFF
D gene: TRBD1; clone size: -; J gene: TRBJ1-1; V gene: TRBV6-5; CDR3 DNA: TGTGCCAGCAGGGGACAGGGCGGTGAAGCTTTCTTT; CDR3 protein: CASRGQGGEAFF
D gene: -; clone size: -; J gene: TRBJ2-3; V gene: TRBV29-1; CDR3 DNA: TGCAGCGTGGGGGCAGGGTCAGATACGCAGTATTTT; CDR3 protein: CSVGAGSDTQYF
D gene: -; clone size: -; J gene: TRBJ2-2; V gene: TRBV4-3; CDR3 DNA: TGCGCCAGCAGCCAAGATCTTTTGGTCACCGGGGAGCTGTTTTTT; CDR3 protein: CASSQDLLVTGELFF
D gene: -; clone size: few; J gene: TRBJ2-7; V gene: TRBV5-1; CDR3 DNA: TGCGCCAGCAGAGTTGCGGCGACAGCCCACGAGCAGTACTTC; CDR3 protein: CASRVAATAHEQYF
D gene: -; clone size: few; J gene: TRBJ1-1; V gene: TRBV5-4; CDR3 DNA: TGTGCCAGCAGCTTGGGGGGAAATTCTGAAGCTTTCTTT; CDR3 protein: CASSLGGNSEAFF
D gene: TRBD2; clone size: -; J gene: TRBJ2-3; V gene: TRBV29-1; CDR3 DNA: TGCAGCCTGACCAAGCGGGGGATCACAGATACGCAGTATTTT; CDR3 protein: CSLTKRGITDTQYF
D gene: -; clone size: -; J gene: TRBJ2-1; V gene: TRBV4-1; CDR3 DNA: TGCGCCAGCAGCCAAGAGAGGGGCGTCGATTACAATGAGCAGTTCTTC; CDR3 protein: CASSQERGVDYNEQFF
D gene: TRBD2; clone size: -; J gene: TRBJ2-3; V gene: TRBV5-4; CDR3 DNA: TGTGCCAGCAGCCCGGGACTAGCGGGGGCCGGGGATACGCAGTATTTT; CDR3 protein: CASSPGLAGAGDTQYF
D gene: -; clone size: -; J gene: TRBJ2-1; V gene: TRBV2; CDR3 DNA: TGTGCCAGCAGTGAGGACAGCTCCTACAATGAGCAGTTCTTC; CDR3 protein: CASSEDSSYNEQFF
D gene: -; clone size: -; J gene: TRBJ2-1; V gene: TRBV30; CDR3 DNA: TGTGCCTGGAGTGTAGGGACCCCGAGCTCCTACAATGAGCAGTTCTTC; CDR3 protein: CAWSVGTPSSYNEQFF
D gene: -; clone size: once; J gene: TRBJ2-2; V gene: TRBV10-3; CDR3 DNA: TGTGCCATCAGTGGGGAGCAGCCCGGGGAGCTGTTTTTT; CDR3 protein: CAISGEQPGELFF
D gene: TRBD2; clone size: few; J gene: TRBJ2-3; V gene: TRBV29-1; CDR3 DNA: TGCAGCGCCTCCACTAGCGGGGCGACGCAGTATTTT; CDR3 protein: CSASTSGATQYF
D gene: -; clone size: few; J gene: TRBJ2-2; V gene: TRBV29-1; CDR3 DNA: TGCAGCGTCCTCCGGGAGAACACCGGGGAGCTGTTTTTT; CDR3 protein: CSVLRENTGELFF